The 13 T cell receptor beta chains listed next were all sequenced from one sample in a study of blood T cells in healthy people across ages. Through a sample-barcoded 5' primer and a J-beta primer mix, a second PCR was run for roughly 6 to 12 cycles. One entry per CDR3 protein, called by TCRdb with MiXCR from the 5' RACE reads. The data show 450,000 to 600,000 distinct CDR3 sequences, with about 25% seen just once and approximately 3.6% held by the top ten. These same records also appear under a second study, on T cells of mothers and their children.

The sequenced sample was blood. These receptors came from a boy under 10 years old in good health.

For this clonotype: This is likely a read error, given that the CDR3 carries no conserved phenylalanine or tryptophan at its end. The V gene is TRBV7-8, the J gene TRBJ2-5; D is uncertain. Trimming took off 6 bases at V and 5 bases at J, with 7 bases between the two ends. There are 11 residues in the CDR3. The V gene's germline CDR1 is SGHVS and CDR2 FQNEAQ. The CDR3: CASRKLETQYV. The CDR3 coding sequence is TGTGCCAGCAGAAAACTCGAGACCCAGTACGTC.

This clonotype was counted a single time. In DNA, the CDR3 is TGTGCCAGCTCACTCCAGGGGGCTAATGAAGCTTTCTTT. Translated, it gives CASSLQGANEAFF. The chain recombines TRBV18 with TRBJ1-1; TRBD1 agrees at 8 bases. The germline V gene encodes CDR1 KGHSH and CDR2 LQKENI. The CDR3 is made up of 13 amino acids. V lost 4 bases to trimming and J lost 7 bases; unmatched junction nucleotides: 5.

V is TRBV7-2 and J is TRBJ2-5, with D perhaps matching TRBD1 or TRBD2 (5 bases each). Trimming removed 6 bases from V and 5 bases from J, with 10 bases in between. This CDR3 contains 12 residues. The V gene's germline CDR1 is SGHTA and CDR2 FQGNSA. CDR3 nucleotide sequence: TGTGCCAGCAGTCGGGACCTGGAGACCCAGTACTTC. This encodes CASSRDLETQYF.

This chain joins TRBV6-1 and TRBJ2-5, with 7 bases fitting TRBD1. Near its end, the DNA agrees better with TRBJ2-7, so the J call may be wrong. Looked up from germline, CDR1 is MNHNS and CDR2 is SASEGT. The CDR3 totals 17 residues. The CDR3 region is CASSRSLAQTGAYEQYF. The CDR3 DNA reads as TGTGCCAGCAGTCGCTCCCTAGCTCAAACAGGGGCCTACGAGCAGTACTTC.

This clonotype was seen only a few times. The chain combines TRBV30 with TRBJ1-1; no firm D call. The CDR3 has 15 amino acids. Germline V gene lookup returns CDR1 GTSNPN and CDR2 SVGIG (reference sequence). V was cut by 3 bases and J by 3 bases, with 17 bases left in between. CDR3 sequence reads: CAWREVGRWYTEAFF. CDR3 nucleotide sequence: TGTGCCTGGAGGGAGGTAGGGAGGTGGTACACTGAAGCTTTCTTT.

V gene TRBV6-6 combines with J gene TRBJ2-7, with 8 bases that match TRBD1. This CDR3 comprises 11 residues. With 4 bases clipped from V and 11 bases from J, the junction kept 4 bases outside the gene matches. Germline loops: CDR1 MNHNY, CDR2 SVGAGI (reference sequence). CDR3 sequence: CASSLDREEYF. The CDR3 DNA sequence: TGTGCCAGCAGTTTGGACAGGGAAGAGTACTTC.

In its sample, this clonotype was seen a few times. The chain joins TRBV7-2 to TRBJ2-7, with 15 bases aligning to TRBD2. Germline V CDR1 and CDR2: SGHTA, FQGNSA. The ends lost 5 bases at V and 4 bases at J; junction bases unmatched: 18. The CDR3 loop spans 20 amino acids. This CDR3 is CASSSPRGTSGGPSPYEQYF. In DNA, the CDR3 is TGTGCCAGCAGCAGCCCACGAGGGACTAGCGGGGGGCCATCCCCTTACGAGCAGTACTTC.

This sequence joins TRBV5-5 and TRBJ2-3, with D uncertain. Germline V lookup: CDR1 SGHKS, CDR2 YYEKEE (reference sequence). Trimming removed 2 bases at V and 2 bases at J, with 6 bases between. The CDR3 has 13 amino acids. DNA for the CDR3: TGTGCCAGCAGCTTTAACCCCACAGATACGCAGTATTTT. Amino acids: CASSFNPTDTQYF.

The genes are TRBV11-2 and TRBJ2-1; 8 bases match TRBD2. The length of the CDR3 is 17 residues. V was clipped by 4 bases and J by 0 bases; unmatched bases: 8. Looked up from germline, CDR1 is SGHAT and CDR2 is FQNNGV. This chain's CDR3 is CASSSEGAGGSYNEQFF. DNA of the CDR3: TGTGCCAGCAGCTCGGAAGGTGCGGGGGGCTCCTACAATGAGCAGTTCTTC.

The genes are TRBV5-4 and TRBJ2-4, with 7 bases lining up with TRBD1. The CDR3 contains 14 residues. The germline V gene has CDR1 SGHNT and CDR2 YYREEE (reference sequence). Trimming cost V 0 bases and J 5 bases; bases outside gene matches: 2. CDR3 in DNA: TGTGCCAGCAGCTTGGGACAGGGCCAAAACATTCAGTACTTC. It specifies CASSLGQGQNIQYF.

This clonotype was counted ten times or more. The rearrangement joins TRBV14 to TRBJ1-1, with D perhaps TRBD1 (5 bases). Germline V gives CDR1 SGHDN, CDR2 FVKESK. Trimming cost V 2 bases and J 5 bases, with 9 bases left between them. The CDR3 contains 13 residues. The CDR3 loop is CASSQQGGTEAFF. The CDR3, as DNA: TGTGCCAGCAGCCAACAGGGTGGTACTGAAGCTTTCTTT.

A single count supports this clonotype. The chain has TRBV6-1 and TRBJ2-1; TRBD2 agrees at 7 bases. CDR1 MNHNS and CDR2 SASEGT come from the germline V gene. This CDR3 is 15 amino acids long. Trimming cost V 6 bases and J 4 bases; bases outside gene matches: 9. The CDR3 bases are TGTGCCAGCAGGACCCGGGACTATAGTTACAATGAGCAGTTCTTC. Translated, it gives CASRTRDYSYNEQFF.

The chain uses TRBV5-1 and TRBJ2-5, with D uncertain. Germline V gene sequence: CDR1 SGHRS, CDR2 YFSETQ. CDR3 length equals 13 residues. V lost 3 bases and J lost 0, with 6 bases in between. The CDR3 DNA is TGCGCCAGCAGCTCAGAGGACCAAGAGACCCAGTACTTC. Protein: CASSSEDQETQYF. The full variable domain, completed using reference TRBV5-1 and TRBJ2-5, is KAGVTQTPRYLIKTRGQQVTLSCSPISGHRSVSWYQQTPGQGLQFLFEYFSETQRNKGNFPGRFSGRQFSNSRSEMNVSTLELGDSALYLCASSSEDQETQYFGPGTRLLVL.